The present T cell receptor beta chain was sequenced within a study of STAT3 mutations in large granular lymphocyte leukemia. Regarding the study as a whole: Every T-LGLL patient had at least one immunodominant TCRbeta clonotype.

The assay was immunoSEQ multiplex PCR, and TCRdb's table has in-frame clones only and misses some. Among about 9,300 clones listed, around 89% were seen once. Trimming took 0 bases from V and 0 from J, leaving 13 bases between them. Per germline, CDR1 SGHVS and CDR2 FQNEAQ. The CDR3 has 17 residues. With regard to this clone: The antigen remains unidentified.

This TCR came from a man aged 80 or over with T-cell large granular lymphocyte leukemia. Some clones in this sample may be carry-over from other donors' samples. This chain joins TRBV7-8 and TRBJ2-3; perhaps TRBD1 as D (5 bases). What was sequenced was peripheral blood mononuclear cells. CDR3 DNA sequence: TGTGCCAGCAGCTTAGCGGGGCCTCCCTCTAGCACAGATACGCAGTATTTT. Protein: CASSLAGPPSSTDTQYF.